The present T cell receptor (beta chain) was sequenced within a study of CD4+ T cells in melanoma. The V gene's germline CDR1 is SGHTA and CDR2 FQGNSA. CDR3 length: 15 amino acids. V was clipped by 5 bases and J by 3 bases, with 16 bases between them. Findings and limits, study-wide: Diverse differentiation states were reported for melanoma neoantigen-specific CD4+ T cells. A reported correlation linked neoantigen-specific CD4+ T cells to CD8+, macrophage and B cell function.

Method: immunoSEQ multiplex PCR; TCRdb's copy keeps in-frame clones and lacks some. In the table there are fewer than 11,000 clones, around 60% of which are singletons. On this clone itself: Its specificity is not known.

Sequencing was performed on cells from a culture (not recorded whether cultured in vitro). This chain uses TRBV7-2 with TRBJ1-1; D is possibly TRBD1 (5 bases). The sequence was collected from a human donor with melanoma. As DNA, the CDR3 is TGTGCCAGCAGCCTCTTAGGGCAGGGTCACACTGAAGCTTTCTTT. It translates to CASSLLGQGHTEAFF.